Reported below is one TCR beta chain. Its antigen is unidentified. This sample is part of a study of identifying expanded T cells in peripheral blood. General study points: Variance in clone template counts between roughly two-week samples significantly increased with total template count across all healthy donors. About 1.2 clones differed between technical replicates, versus 16.4 and 19 over time.

During the collection period, no donor immune events like infections were recorded. TCRdb's table, derived via immunoSEQ multiplex PCR, lists solely in-frame clones and lacks some. This sample has around 100,000 clones; 88% occur once, and the top ten carry less than 7%. V lost 8 bases and J lost 1, with 17 bases in between. CDR3 length: 15 residues. The germline V gene has CDR1 ENHRY and CDR2 SYGVKD. The TCR comes from a person between 18 and 75 years old in good health. This sequence joins TRBV10-3 and TRBJ1-2; a weak D match, TRBD1 (5 bases). Sequencing input: blood. The CDR3 sequence is CAIGGGRRRNYGYTF. The CDR3 DNA is TGTGCCATCGGGGGAGGGAGGAGACGTAACTATGGCTACACCTTC.